This T cell receptor (beta chain) was captured by sequencing in a study of T cells after yellow fever vaccination. For the study at large: Each low-cell-number fraction was prepared by means of SMART-Seq v4 Ultra Low Input.

As concerns this clonotype: Its antigen is as yet unknown. One end of the junction varies from germline; a read error may be responsible.

By 5'RACE template switching, TCR cDNA was produced, with a universal primer site and UMIs added in the process. One entry per CDR3 protein results from TCRdb running MiXCR on the 5' RACE reads. This table has 510,000 or so distinct CDR3 sequences, roughly 21% appearing once. Study results and limitations: CD4 and CD8 compartments shared a small share of clonotypes. Reappearance after the booster was observed for most primary-vaccination clones (about 96% CD4, about 85% CD8).

Germline loops: CDR1 DFQATT, CDR2 SNEGSKA (reference sequence). The CDR3 is made up of 14 amino acids. The TCR originated in a young man who received the YFV17D yellow fever vaccine. V is TRBV20-1 and J is TRBJ2-2, with D perhaps given as TRBD1 or TRBD2 (6 bases each). This material consisted of PBMCs, taken 15 days after the yellow fever booster vaccination. CDR3 sequence: CCASAPWGLGELFF. Here the CDR3 DNA reads TGCTGTGCTAGCGCCCCATGGGGGCTCGGGGAGCTGTTTTTT.